This TCR beta chain was sequenced during a study of blood T cell repertoires in COVID-19. Participant ages covered roughly 18 to 89 years across 25 or so US areas. TCRdb keeps only in-frame clones here, not all; method: immunoSEQ multiplex PCR. This table holds approximately 440,000 clones, about 92% found once. CDR1 is GTSNPN, CDR2 SVGIG, per germline (reference sequence). The CDR3 is made up of 14 amino acids. V was trimmed by 3 bases and J by 10 bases, leaving 16 bases between them. The TCR sequence derives from a man younger than 30 who had recovered from COVID-19. This chain joins TRBV30 and TRBJ1-6, with D perhaps matching TRBD1 (5 bases). The sample comprised PBMCs or T cells enriched from blood (not recorded which). The CDR3 loop is CAWSLSTGESPLHF. Here the CDR3 DNA reads TGTGCCTGGAGCCTCTCAACAGGTGAATCACCCCTCCACTTT.